Listed below are T cell receptor beta chains from one sample, sequenced in a study of blood T cell repertoires in COVID-19. Profiled with immunoSEQ multiplex PCR; TCRdb holds only in-frame clones, not every one. The data contain roughly 250,000 clones, just over 90% of them singletons. The sequencing sample was made of PBMCs or T cells enriched from blood (not recorded which). The source of these receptors is a young woman who had recovered from COVID-19. The CDR3 runs from the conserved cysteine through the conserved F or W. The order of the fields is CDR3 length, V gene, D gene, clone size, J gene, CDR3 protein, CDR3 DNA. A D gene is named only where the DNA matches it firmly. Clone size, where shown, is once, few, many, or a class for clones that have expanded.

cdr3_length: 13
v_call: TRBV5-4
d_call: TRBD1
clone_size: once
j_call: TRBJ1-2
cdr3_aa: CASSRQGGRGYTF
cdr3_nt: TGTGCCAGCAGCAGACAGGGGGGACGTGGCTACACCTTC

cdr3_length: 17
v_call: TRBV29-1
d_call: TRBD2
clone_size: -
j_call: TRBJ2-3
cdr3_aa: CSVERAVGEGSTDTQYF
cdr3_nt: TGCAGCGTTGAACGGGCGGTGGGGGAGGGGAGCACAGATACGCAGTATTTT

cdr3_length: 11
v_call: TRBV29-1
d_call: -
clone_size: few
j_call: TRBJ1-2
cdr3_aa: CSVEDQNGYTF
cdr3_nt: TGCAGCGTTGAAGACCAGAATGGCTACACCTTC

cdr3_length: 13
v_call: TRBV11-3
d_call: TRBD1
clone_size: once
j_call: TRBJ1-1
cdr3_aa: CASKTGLNTEAFF
cdr3_nt: TGTGCCAGCAAGACAGGGTTGAACACTGAAGCTTTCTTT

cdr3_length: 14
v_call: TRBV4-1
d_call: -
clone_size: once
j_call: TRBJ1-5
cdr3_aa: CASSLVPGEQPQHF
cdr3_nt: TGCGCCAGCAGCCTGGTACCAGGTGAGCAGCCCCAGCATTTT

cdr3_length: 15
v_call: TRBV9
d_call: -
clone_size: -
j_call: TRBJ1-6
cdr3_aa: CASSPGGSYNSPLHF
cdr3_nt: TGTGCCAGCAGCCCCGGGGGTTCCTATAATTCACCCCTCCACTTT

cdr3_length: 13
v_call: TRBV28
d_call: -
clone_size: once
j_call: TRBJ1-3
cdr3_aa: CASSPGGGNTIYF
cdr3_nt: TGTGCCAGCAGTCCCGGCGGGGGAAACACCATATATTTT

cdr3_length: 13
v_call: TRBV5-1
d_call: TRBD2
clone_size: -
j_call: TRBJ2-2
cdr3_aa: CASSGPNTGELFF
cdr3_nt: TGCGCCAGTAGCGGGCCGAACACCGGGGAGCTGTTTTTT

cdr3_length: 15
v_call: TRBV19
d_call: -
clone_size: once
j_call: TRBJ1-4
cdr3_aa: CASSGYRATNEKLFF
cdr3_nt: TGTGCCAGTAGTGGGTACAGGGCAACTAATGAAAAACTGTTTTTT

cdr3_length: 18
v_call: TRBV4-1
d_call: TRBD1
clone_size: -
j_call: TRBJ1-1
cdr3_aa: CASSQTRDSFRDSAEAFF
cdr3_nt: TGCGCCAGCAGCCAGACCCGGGACAGCTTTAGGGATTCCGCTGAAGCTTTCTTT

cdr3_length: 14
v_call: TRBV6-1
d_call: -
clone_size: -
j_call: TRBJ2-1
cdr3_aa: CASSEGFGGYEQFF
cdr3_nt: TGTGCCAGCAGTGAAGGTTTCGGAGGGTATGAGCAGTTCTTC

cdr3_length: 13
v_call: TRBV19
d_call: TRBD1
clone_size: -
j_call: TRBJ1-2
cdr3_aa: CASSNRGPYGYTF
cdr3_nt: TGTGCCAGTAGTAACAGGGGGCCCTATGGCTACACCTTC

cdr3_length: 15
v_call: TRBV2
d_call: -
clone_size: -
j_call: TRBJ1-5
cdr3_aa: CASRTSGGSSQPQHF
cdr3_nt: TGTGCCAGCAGGACCTCCGGGGGATCTAGTCAGCCCCAGCATTTT

cdr3_length: 17
v_call: TRBV28
d_call: TRBD1
clone_size: -
j_call: TRBJ1-2
cdr3_aa: CASSFFLTGGESYGYTF
cdr3_nt: TGTGCCAGCAGTTTTTTTTTGACAGGGGGAGAGAGCTATGGCTACACCTTC

cdr3_length: 16
v_call: TRBV4-1
d_call: TRBD1
clone_size: -
j_call: TRBJ1-1
cdr3_aa: CASSPYGTGVSSEAFF
cdr3_nt: TGCGCCAGCAGCCCATACGGGACAGGTGTATCTAGTGAAGCTTTCTTT

cdr3_length: 13
v_call: TRBV10-2
d_call: TRBD1
clone_size: -
j_call: TRBJ1-2
cdr3_aa: CASSGRQGYGYTF
cdr3_nt: TGCGCCAGCAGTGGGAGACAGGGCTATGGCTACACCTTC

cdr3_length: 15
v_call: TRBV9
d_call: -
clone_size: -
j_call: TRBJ1-4
cdr3_aa: CASSVGAGSNEKLFF
cdr3_nt: TGTGCCAGCAGCGTAGGGGCGGGGTCTAATGAAAAACTGTTTTTT

cdr3_length: 17
v_call: TRBV10-3
d_call: TRBD1
clone_size: -
j_call: TRBJ2-1
cdr3_aa: CAISESKDRVVKNEQFF
cdr3_nt: TGTGCCATCAGTGAGTCTAAAGACAGGGTGGTTAAAAATGAGCAGTTCTTC

cdr3_length: 16
v_call: TRBV18
d_call: -
clone_size: -
j_call: TRBJ1-2
cdr3_aa: CASSPQILKGDYGYTF
cdr3_nt: TGTGCCAGCTCTCCTCAAATCCTGAAGGGAGACTATGGCTACACCTTC

cdr3_length: 12
v_call: TRBV19
d_call: -
clone_size: -
j_call: TRBJ2-5
cdr3_aa: CASGLRQETQYF
cdr3_nt: TGTGCCAGTGGGTTGAGGCAAGAGACCCAGTACTTC

cdr3_length: 11
v_call: TRBV12-3/TRBV12-4
d_call: -
clone_size: -
j_call: TRBJ1-1
cdr3_aa: CASTRDTEAFF
cdr3_nt: TGTGCCAGCACCCGGGACACTGAAGCTTTCTTT

cdr3_length: 13
v_call: TRBV5-6
d_call: -
clone_size: -
j_call: TRBJ1-2
cdr3_aa: CASIGLTGYGYTF
cdr3_nt: TGTGCCAGCATAGGGTTAACAGGCTATGGCTACACCTTC

cdr3_length: 16
v_call: TRBV29-1
d_call: TRBD1
clone_size: -
j_call: TRBJ1-1
cdr3_aa: CSVIGQGSTRNTEAFF
cdr3_nt: TGCAGCGTTATTGGACAGGGGAGCACAAGGAACACTGAAGCTTTCTTT

cdr3_length: 15
v_call: TRBV6-5
d_call: -
clone_size: -
j_call: TRBJ2-6
cdr3_aa: CASSFRVSGANVLTF
cdr3_nt: TGTGCCAGCAGTTTTCGGGTCTCTGGGGCCAACGTCCTGACTTTC

cdr3_length: 14
v_call: TRBV5-4
d_call: TRBD1
clone_size: -
j_call: TRBJ1-2
cdr3_aa: CASTSRTGSYGYTF
cdr3_nt: TGTGCCAGCACCAGTCGGACAGGGAGCTATGGCTACACCTTC

cdr3_length: 15
v_call: TRBV10-3
d_call: TRBD2
clone_size: -
j_call: TRBJ2-2
cdr3_aa: CAISELLAGEGELFF
cdr3_nt: TGTGCCATCAGTGAGCTACTAGCGGGTGAAGGGGAGCTGTTTTTT

cdr3_length: 15
v_call: TRBV19
d_call: TRBD2
clone_size: -
j_call: TRBJ2-1
cdr3_aa: CATKTSGASYNEQFF
cdr3_nt: TGTGCCACCAAGACTAGCGGGGCCTCCTACAATGAGCAGTTCTTC

cdr3_length: 17
v_call: TRBV12-2
d_call: -
clone_size: once
j_call: TRBJ1-5
cdr3_aa: CASRLAGLPPENQPQHF
cdr3_nt: TGTGCAAGTCGCTTAGCTGGGCTCCCCCCCGAAAATCAGCCCCAGCATTTT

cdr3_length: 16
v_call: TRBV7-2
d_call: TRBD1
clone_size: -
j_call: TRBJ1-6
cdr3_aa: CASSLVGQGNNSPLHF
cdr3_nt: TGTGCCAGCAGCTTAGTAGGACAGGGAAATAATTCACCCCTCCACTTT

cdr3_length: 18
v_call: TRBV4-1
d_call: TRBD1
clone_size: -
j_call: TRBJ2-1
cdr3_aa: CASSQVGFGSGGHNEQFF
cdr3_nt: TGCGCCAGCAGCCAAGTCGGGTTCGGGTCAGGGGGCCACAATGAGCAGTTCTTC

cdr3_length: 14
v_call: TRBV5-1
d_call: TRBD2
clone_size: -
j_call: TRBJ2-7
cdr3_aa: CASTPRGDAYEQYF
cdr3_nt: TGCGCCAGCACCCCCCGGGGGGATGCCTACGAGCAGTACTTC

cdr3_length: 16
v_call: TRBV4-1
d_call: -
clone_size: -
j_call: TRBJ1-6
cdr3_aa: CASSQASGPGNSPLHF
cdr3_nt: TGCGCCAGCAGCCAAGCCAGTGGTCCAGGTAATTCACCCCTCCACTTT

cdr3_length: 16
v_call: TRBV9
d_call: TRBD1
clone_size: -
j_call: TRBJ1-2
cdr3_aa: CASSVDPHRGDYGYTF
cdr3_nt: TGTGCCAGCAGCGTAGATCCCCACAGGGGGGACTATGGCTACACCTTC

cdr3_length: 16
v_call: TRBV10-3
d_call: TRBD1
clone_size: -
j_call: TRBJ2-7
cdr3_aa: CAISESPVRGLDEQYF
cdr3_nt: TGTGCCATCAGTGAGTCACCCGTCAGGGGGCTAGACGAGCAGTACTTC

cdr3_length: 14
v_call: TRBV6-6
d_call: -
clone_size: -
j_call: TRBJ2-5
cdr3_aa: CASRPHGPGETQYF
cdr3_nt: TGTGCCAGCAGACCCCACGGCCCGGGGGAGACCCAGTACTTC

cdr3_length: 15
v_call: TRBV25-1
d_call: -
clone_size: -
j_call: TRBJ1-3
cdr3_aa: CASSEYRGSGNTIYF
cdr3_nt: TGTGCCAGCAGTGAATATAGAGGGAGTGGAAACACCATATATTTT

cdr3_length: 14
v_call: TRBV5-3
d_call: -
clone_size: -
j_call: TRBJ2-1
cdr3_aa: CARSSRGLDNEQFF
cdr3_nt: TGTGCCAGAAGCTCAAGAGGTCTAGACAATGAGCAGTTCTTC

cdr3_length: 14
v_call: TRBV27
d_call: -
clone_size: -
j_call: TRBJ1-1
cdr3_aa: CASSSSMPNTEAFF
cdr3_nt: TGTGCCAGCAGTTCGAGCATGCCGAACACTGAAGCTTTCTTT

cdr3_length: 15
v_call: TRBV4-2
d_call: TRBD1
clone_size: -
j_call: TRBJ1-2
cdr3_aa: CASSHPARGLKGYTF
cdr3_nt: TGTGCCAGCAGCCACCCGGCCAGGGGGCTAAAGGGCTACACCTTC

cdr3_length: 15
v_call: TRBV7-9
d_call: TRBD1
clone_size: -
j_call: TRBJ1-2
cdr3_aa: CASSSPTGPVYGYTF
cdr3_nt: TGTGCCAGCAGCTCACCGACAGGGCCTGTCTATGGCTACACCTTC

cdr3_length: 14
v_call: TRBV6-2/TRBV6-3
d_call: -
clone_size: -
j_call: TRBJ1-1
cdr3_aa: CASSRGSSLTEAFF
cdr3_nt: TGTGCCAGCAGTAGGGGATCATCACTCACTGAAGCTTTCTTT

cdr3_length: 13
v_call: TRBV6-4
d_call: -
clone_size: few
j_call: TRBJ1-5
cdr3_aa: CASSSDTNQPQHF
cdr3_nt: TGTGCCAGCAGCTCGGACACAAATCAGCCCCAGCATTTT

cdr3_length: 14
v_call: TRBV19
d_call: -
clone_size: -
j_call: TRBJ1-1
cdr3_aa: CASSMLRGGTEAFF
cdr3_nt: TGTGCCAGTAGTATGTTGAGGGGAGGTACTGAAGCTTTCTTT

cdr3_length: 17
v_call: TRBV5-4
d_call: -
clone_size: few
j_call: TRBJ2-1
cdr3_aa: CASSSDENTRSYNEQFF
cdr3_nt: TGTGCCAGCAGCTCGGACGAGAACACTAGGAGCTACAATGAGCAGTTCTTC

cdr3_length: 14
v_call: TRBV29-1
d_call: -
clone_size: -
j_call: TRBJ1-1
cdr3_aa: CSVKPARVDPRAFF
cdr3_nt: TGCAGCGTTAAGCCCGCCAGGGTGGACCCTCGGGCTTTCTTT

cdr3_length: 12
v_call: TRBV29-1
d_call: TRBD2
clone_size: -
j_call: TRBJ2-5
cdr3_aa: CSFGGGDETQYF
cdr3_nt: TGCAGCTTCGGCGGGGGGGATGAGACCCAGTACTTC

cdr3_length: 13
v_call: TRBV7-9
d_call: -
clone_size: -
j_call: TRBJ1-1
cdr3_aa: CASRRQQGTEAFF
cdr3_nt: TGTGCCAGCAGACGGCAACAGGGAACTGAAGCTTTCTTT

cdr3_length: 16
v_call: TRBV19
d_call: -
clone_size: -
j_call: TRBJ1-6
cdr3_aa: CASSIRNRVNNSPLHF
cdr3_nt: TGTGCCAGTAGTATACGCAACAGGGTAAATAATTCACCCCTCCACTTT

cdr3_length: 14
v_call: TRBV5-5
d_call: TRBD1
clone_size: -
j_call: TRBJ1-2
cdr3_aa: CASSPRQGFYGYTF
cdr3_nt: TGTGCCAGCAGCCCCCGACAGGGGTTCTATGGCTACACCTTC

cdr3_length: 15
v_call: TRBV28
d_call: TRBD1
clone_size: -
j_call: TRBJ1-5
cdr3_aa: CASSFEDRDNQPQHF
cdr3_nt: TGTGCCAGCAGTTTCGAGGACAGGGACAATCAGCCCCAGCATTTT

cdr3_length: 13
v_call: TRBV10-1
d_call: -
clone_size: -
j_call: TRBJ1-1
cdr3_aa: CASSESASSEAFF
cdr3_nt: TGCGCCAGCAGTGAGTCCGCGAGTTCTGAAGCTTTCTTT

cdr3_length: 15
v_call: TRBV2
d_call: TRBD1
clone_size: -
j_call: TRBJ1-6
cdr3_aa: CASRRGQFYNSPLHF
cdr3_nt: TGTGCCAGCAGGAGGGGACAGTTTTATAATTCACCCCTCCACTTT

cdr3_length: 17
v_call: TRBV11-2
d_call: -
clone_size: once
j_call: TRBJ1-3
cdr3_aa: CASSLQLRTLSGNTIYF
cdr3_nt: TGTGCCAGCAGCTTACAACTCCGGACACTTTCTGGAAACACCATATATTTT

cdr3_length: 15
v_call: TRBV3-1/TRBV3-2
d_call: -
clone_size: -
j_call: TRBJ2-7
cdr3_aa: CASSQSPGSRDEQYF
cdr3_nt: TGTGCCAGCAGCCAATCTCCCGGGAGTAGGGACGAGCAGTACTTC

cdr3_length: 13
v_call: TRBV7-9
d_call: -
clone_size: -
j_call: TRBJ2-7
cdr3_aa: CASSLWTSYEQYF
cdr3_nt: TGTGCCAGCAGCTTATGGACTTCCTACGAGCAGTACTTC

cdr3_length: 16
v_call: TRBV18
d_call: -
clone_size: -
j_call: TRBJ2-7
cdr3_aa: CASSPQVAGSSYEQYF
cdr3_nt: TGTGCCAGCTCACCACAGGTGGCGGGGAGCTCCTACGAGCAGTACTTC

cdr3_length: 14
v_call: TRBV2
d_call: -
clone_size: -
j_call: TRBJ2-5
cdr3_aa: CASSDGQGRETQYF
cdr3_nt: TGTGCCAGCAGTGACGGGCAGGGGCGAGAGACCCAGTACTTC

cdr3_length: 13
v_call: TRBV2
d_call: -
clone_size: -
j_call: TRBJ1-1
cdr3_aa: CASSDLADSEAFF
cdr3_nt: TGTGCCAGCAGTGATCTTGCGGACAGTGAAGCTTTCTTT

cdr3_length: 16
v_call: TRBV18
d_call: TRBD2
clone_size: -
j_call: TRBJ2-7
cdr3_aa: CASSPPLAGLGYEQYF
cdr3_nt: TGTGCCAGCTCACCACCGTTAGCGGGGTTGGGCTACGAGCAGTACTTC

cdr3_length: 16
v_call: TRBV5-1
d_call: TRBD2
clone_size: -
j_call: TRBJ2-7
cdr3_aa: CASSLASGGKSYEQYF
cdr3_nt: TGCGCCAGCAGCTTGGCCTCGGGAGGGAAGTCGTACGAGCAGTACTTC